These T cell receptor beta chains were read from a single sample in a study of blood T cell repertoires in COVID-19. Sequenced by immunoSEQ multiplex PCR; TCRdb stores in-frame clones only, minus some. The table has 300,000 to 350,000 clones, around 86% seen once; the top ten hold about 4.2%. Source material: PBMCs or T cells enriched from blood (not recorded which). The receptors shown here come from a woman in her forties with acute COVID-19. CDR3s include the opening cysteine and the closing phenylalanine or tryptophan. D genes are given only for firm matches. Size values are once, few and many counts, or a class for expanded clones, and some rows have none.

v_call,d_call,clone_size,j_call,cdr3_aa,cdr3_nt
TRBV5-1,TRBD2,NA,TRBJ2-7,CASTGLAGGSYEQYF,TGCGCCAGCACCGGACTAGCGGGAGGATCCTACGAGCAGTACTTC
TRBV2,NA,NA,TRBJ2-7,CASSGLVGEQYF,TGTGCCAGCAGTGGACTAGTCGGCGAGCAGTACTTC
TRBV6-5,TRBD1,NA,TRBJ1-4,CASSRQGRNEKLFF,TGTGCCAGCAGTCGACAGGGTCGAAATGAAAAACTGTTTTTT
TRBV14,TRBD1,NA,TRBJ2-7,CASSGFRPGQEAPMGEQYF,TGTGCCAGCAGCGGCTTTAGACCGGGACAGGAGGCCCCAATGGGGGAGCAGTACTTC
TRBV7-2,NA,NA,TRBJ1-1,CASSYLSPGTLGTEAFF,TGTGCCAGCAGTTACCTTTCCCCCGGGACACTAGGCACTGAAGCTTTCTTT
TRBV18,TRBD1,NA,TRBJ2-1,CASPNNTGGNEQFF,TGTGCCAGCCCCAACAACACAGGGGGCAATGAGCAGTTCTTC
TRBV4-3,TRBD1,NA,TRBJ1-5,CASSQDRGDSSNQPQHF,TGCGCCAGCAGCCAAGACAGGGGGGACAGTAGCAATCAGCCCCAGCATTTT
TRBV7-2,NA,NA,TRBJ1-6,CASSLVISYNSPLHF,TGTGCCAGCAGCCTCGTTATCTCCTATAATTCACCCCTCCACTTT
TRBV4-3,NA,NA,TRBJ2-2,CASSQLHLTTGNTGELFF,TGCGCCAGCAGCCAACTCCATCTAACCACAGGGAACACCGGGGAGCTGTTTTTT
TRBV11-3,TRBD2,NA,TRBJ2-1,CASSSGLAGTNEQFF,TGTGCCAGCAGCTCGGGACTAGCGGGGACCAATGAGCAGTTCTTC
TRBV28,TRBD1,NA,TRBJ1-2,CASSYTGGVYYGYTF,TGTGCCAGCAGTTACACAGGGGGCGTTTACTATGGCTACACCTTC
TRBV5-5,NA,NA,TRBJ1-2,CASSPLPGGDVGYGYTF,TGTGCCAGCAGCCCCCTTCCCGGCGGGGACGTTGGCTATGGCTACACCTTC
TRBV15,NA,NA,TRBJ2-4,CATSREGGQLAKNIQYF,TGTGCCACCAGCAGAGAGGGGGGGCAGTTAGCCAAAAACATTCAGTACTTC
TRBV11-2,NA,NA,TRBJ1-5,CASSLDTRDYSNQPQHF,TGTGCCAGCAGCTTAGATACACGGGATTATAGCAATCAGCCCCAGCATTTT
TRBV6-2/TRBV6-3,TRBD2,NA,TRBJ2-1,CASSYSEAGGPRNEQFF,TGTGCCAGCAGTTACTCGGAAGCGGGAGGGCCGAGGAATGAGCAGTTCTTC
TRBV5-6,NA,NA,TRBJ2-7,CASSLLASGDSFSYEQYF,TGTGCCAGCAGCTTGCTGGCGAGTGGGGACTCGTTTTCCTACGAGCAGTACTTC
TRBV11-3,NA,NA,TRBJ2-2,CASSLEPSRFLGELFF,TGTGCCAGCAGCTTAGAACCGAGTCGCTTCTTAGGGGAGCTGTTTTTT
TRBV4-3,NA,NA,TRBJ1-4,CASSQDLFGGEKLFF,TGCGCCAGCAGCCAAGATTTATTCGGGGGTGAAAAACTGTTTTTT
TRBV5-1,NA,once,TRBJ1-1,CASSLEADMNTEAFF,TGCGCCAGCAGCTTGGAAGCGGATATGAACACTGAAGCTTTCTTT
TRBV3-1/TRBV3-2,TRBD2,NA,TRBJ2-1,CASSQGLAGYNEQFF,TGTGCCAGCAGCCAAGGATTAGCGGGGTACAATGAGCAGTTCTTC
TRBV12-3/TRBV12-4,NA,once,TRBJ1-3,CASSEQAGNTIYF,TGTGCCAGCAGCGAACAAGCTGGAAACACCATATATTTT
TRBV5-4,TRBD2,once,TRBJ2-7,CASSLETSGSYEQYF,TGTGCCAGCAGCTTGGAAACTAGCGGGAGTTACGAGCAGTACTTC
TRBV27,TRBD1,NA,TRBJ2-2,CASGLTGTGNSGELFF,TGTGCCAGCGGCCTTACCGGGACAGGGAATTCCGGGGAGCTGTTTTTT
TRBV20-1,NA,NA,TRBJ1-6,CSASVRATTNSPLHF,TGCAGTGCTAGTGTCAGGGCGACGACTAATTCACCCCTCCACTTT
TRBV20-1,NA,NA,TRBJ1-1,CSALKNTEAFF,TGCAGTGCTCTAAAGAACACTGAAGCTTTCTTT
TRBV7-8,TRBD1,NA,TRBJ1-4,CASSLARDRRATNEKLFF,TGTGCCAGCAGCTTAGCCCGGGACAGGAGGGCAACTAATGAAAAACTGTTTTTT
TRBV7-6,TRBD2,NA,TRBJ2-7,CASSFGSRGVNEQYF,TGTGCCAGCAGCTTTGGTAGCCGGGGGGTTAACGAGCAGTACTTC
TRBV15,NA,NA,TRBJ1-2,CATSDRDRRAYTF,TGTGCCACCAGCGACCGGGACCGGAGGGCCTACACCTTC
TRBV19,TRBD1,NA,TRBJ1-5,CASSRDTGGAWQPQHF,TGTGCCAGTAGTCGGGACACAGGGGGCGCATGGCAGCCCCAGCATTTT
TRBV25-1,TRBD1,NA,TRBJ1-3,CASSQTGLSSGNTIYF,TGTGCCAGCAGTCAGACAGGGCTTTCCTCTGGAAACACCATATATTTT
TRBV19,TRBD1,few,TRBJ1-1,CASQPPGTGNTEAFF,TGTGCCAGCCAACCTCCGGGGACAGGTAACACTGAAGCTTTCTTT
TRBV28,NA,NA,TRBJ1-5,CASSLGGPQPQHF,TGTGCCAGCAGTTTAGGAGGGCCTCAGCCCCAGCATTTT
TRBV18,TRBD1,NA,TRBJ1-2,CASSPDRGVGYTF,TGTGCCAGCTCACCGGACAGGGGCGTGGGCTACACCTTC
TRBV7-9,NA,NA,TRBJ1-1,CASSLVAGLAITEAFF,TGTGCCAGCAGCTTAGTTGCAGGGTTGGCAATCACTGAAGCTTTCTTT
TRBV4-2,NA,NA,TRBJ1-4,CASSQDIGQGGEKLFF,TGTGCCAGCAGCCAAGATATAGGGCAGGGAGGTGAAAAACTGTTTTTT
TRBV6-5,TRBD2,NA,TRBJ2-7,CASSSSGTQSYEQYF,TGTGCCAGCAGTTCCAGCGGGACTCAGTCCTACGAGCAGTACTTC
TRBV19,NA,once,TRBJ1-2,CASIPRGGASLTYTF,TGTGCCAGTATACCTCGGGGGGGCGCAAGTTTAACCTACACCTTC
TRBV19,NA,NA,TRBJ2-1,CASSIQTGSYNEQFF,TGTGCCAGTAGTATTCAGACAGGATCCTACAATGAGCAGTTCTTC
TRBV4-3,TRBD2,NA,TRBJ2-1,CASRPSSGGYNEQFF,TGCGCCAGCAGGCCTTCTAGCGGGGGGTACAATGAGCAGTTCTTC
TRBV19,NA,NA,TRBJ2-3,CASSSGGIETDTQYF,TGTGCCAGTAGTTCAGGGGGGATTGAGACAGATACGCAGTATTTT
TRBV6-2/TRBV6-3,TRBD2,NA,TRBJ2-7,CASSPELAGTSEQYF,TGTGCCAGCAGTCCCGAACTAGCGGGAACAAGCGAGCAGTACTTC
TRBV5-1,NA,NA,TRBJ2-7,CASSSQGGSSYEQYF,TGCGCCAGCAGCTCGCAGGGTGGAAGCTCCTACGAGCAGTACTTC
TRBV15,TRBD1,NA,TRBJ1-2,CATSRAPGTGGDSDYGYTF,TGTGCCACCAGCAGAGCCCCCGGGACAGGGGGCGATTCAGACTATGGCTACACCTTC
TRBV19,NA,NA,TRBJ1-1,CASSKGRGSTGNTEAFF,TGTGCCAGTAGTAAAGGCCGGGGGTCCACCGGGAACACTGAAGCTTTCTTT
TRBV6-4,TRBD2,NA,TRBJ2-1,CASSVEASGTSGEQFF,TGTGCCAGCAGTGTTGAGGCTAGCGGGACTTCTGGTGAGCAGTTCTTC
TRBV5-1,TRBD2,NA,TRBJ2-2,CASSNGQTYLAGTNTGELFF,TGCGCCAGCAGCAATGGACAGACCTATCTAGCGGGTACGAACACCGGGGAGCTGTTTTTT
TRBV18,TRBD1,NA,TRBJ1-1,CASSPPRMTGGTEAFF,TGTGCCAGCTCACCACCGCGTATGACAGGGGGCACTGAAGCTTTCTTT
TRBV5-1,TRBD1,NA,TRBJ1-3,CASSLSGGSPIGNTIYF,TGCGCCAGCAGCTTGTCAGGGGGAAGCCCTATCGGAAACACCATATATTTT
TRBV9,NA,NA,TRBJ1-5,CASSESIADQPQHF,TGTGCCAGCAGCGAAAGTATAGCGGATCAGCCCCAGCATTTT
TRBV5-1,NA,NA,TRBJ2-7,CASSLARGAVGEQYF,TGCGCCAGCAGCTTGGCCCGGGGGGCCGTCGGCGAGCAGTACTTC
TRBV7-9,NA,NA,TRBJ2-2,CASSRFDTGELFF,TGTGCCAGCAGCCGGTTTGACACCGGGGAGCTGTTTTTT
TRBV5-1,NA,NA,TRBJ2-5,CASSFGAGGQETQYF,TGCGCCAGCAGCTTTGGCGCAGGGGGGCAAGAGACCCAGTACTTC
TRBV27,NA,NA,TRBJ2-1,CASSLLGRWEPGDEQFF,TGTGCCAGCAGTTTACTGGGCAGGTGGGAGCCCGGAGATGAGCAGTTCTTC
TRBV19,TRBD2,NA,TRBJ2-2,CASSTGAGVKGGELFF,TGTGCCAGTAGTACGGGAGCGGGAGTTAAGGGCGGGGAGCTGTTTTTT
TRBV12-5,NA,NA,TRBJ1-1,CASSLGGRSEAFF,TGTGCTAGTTCCCTCGGGGGGCGATCGGAAGCTTTCTTT
TRBV5-6,NA,NA,TRBJ2-5,CASSFGQEHGGTQYF,TGTGCCAGCAGCTTCGGTCAGGAACACGGGGGGACCCAGTACTTC
TRBV7-9,TRBD1,NA,TRBJ2-7,CASSREVGTGAYEQYF,TGTGCCAGCAGCAGAGAGGTTGGGACAGGGGCCTACGAGCAGTACTTC
TRBV6-5,TRBD2,NA,TRBJ2-3,CASRDSGRAGDTQYF,TGTGCCAGCAGAGATAGCGGGAGGGCTGGGGATACGCAGTATTTT
TRBV18,NA,NA,TRBJ1-5,CASSPETAYNQPQHF,TGTGCCAGCTCACCAGAGACAGCATACAATCAGCCCCAGCATTTT
TRBV4-1,TRBD1,NA,TRBJ1-2,CASSQPRQGTNYGYTF,TGCGCCAGCAGCCAACCCAGACAGGGAACTAACTATGGCTACACCTTC